This T cell receptor (beta chain) was retrieved from a study of OX40 agonist ivuxolimab in advanced cancers. Some background on the complete study: The costimulatory receptor OX40 (CD134) was targeted by ivuxolimab, a fully human IgG2 agonistic monoclonal antibody. Intravenous ivuxolimab was administered to patients every 2 weeks at six dose levels: 0.01, 0.1, 0.3, 1.5, 3 and 10 mg/kg. Among the 52 dose-escalation patients, approximately 20 had hepatocellular carcinoma, 15 or so melanoma, 9 renal cell carcinoma and 9 head and neck cancer. In the dose-escalation cohort, around four fifths of patients were male, and the mean age was about 55 years, with a range of 23 to 79. Patients were allowed to have had prior anti-PD-1, anti-PD-L1 or anti-CTLA-4 therapy, and approximately 40% of the dose-escalation patients had previously received checkpoint inhibitors. Three dose-escalation patients achieved partial responses, one with hepatocellular carcinoma and two with cutaneous melanoma. Peripheral TCRbeta sequencing was intended to test whether TCR sequence diversity was altered and clonal T-cell expansion was caused by ivuxolimab. The paper describes the monotherapy dose-escalation part (N of about 47 patients) of the phase I trial of ivuxolimab.

The trial excluded patients who had a history of autoimmune disease or were on systemic immunosuppression. Peripheral blood for TCR sequencing was collected from all dose cohorts at baseline, on cycle 4 day 1, and on cycle 7 day 1. The samples were drawn from a first-in-human, open-label, multicenter phase I dose-escalation trial of ivuxolimab. Adults with locally advanced or metastatic head and neck squamous cell, hepatocellular, melanoma or renal cell carcinoma were enrolled in the trial. CD4+ and CD8+ T cells were sorted separately from peripheral blood before TCR sequencing. This clone was counted a few times. Its antigen specificity is not known. It has no much larger one-base neighbor in the sample; base qualities were not kept. For sequencing of the TCRbeta CDR3 region, genomic DNA was extracted from the sorted cells. The immunoSEQ Assay was used for sequencing of TCRbeta CDR3 regions. The immuneACCESS repertoire file appears here via TCRdb, limited to in-frame rearrangements. These files lack a portion of the clones; in checked studies, under half of the deficit traces to unresolved V genes, and the cause of the others is not known. In this sample the table shows 25,000 to 30,000 clones, around 82% of which occur a single time. Over 15% of the sample lies in the top ten.

What the authors observed across the whole study: At doses of 0.1 to 3.0 mg/kg, clonal expansion of both CD4+ and CD8+ blood T cells was observed from baseline to week 6. Low levels of normalized T-cell clonal expansion were also seen in some nonresponding patients. Which antigens the clonally expanded peripheral T cells were specific for was not determined. After ivuxolimab, more expanded clones were found on average in CD8+ T cells than in CD4+ T cells. Partial responders in the 0.1-3.0 mg/kg groups had among the lowest normalized peripheral clonal expansion, especially among CD8+ T cells.

Here the sequenced sample was CD4+ or CD8+ T cells sorted from blood, taken in a trial of the OX40 agonist ivuxolimab. This clonotype originated in an adult with an advanced solid tumor such as melanoma, head and neck, liver or kidney cancer.

The base sequence is TGTGCCAGCAGCTCGTGGACAGGGATTGGCTACACCTTC. Its protein reads: CASSSWTGIGYTF. The V and J genes are TRBV7-9 and TRBJ1-2; 8 central nucleotides agree with TRBD1. V is trimmed back by 4 bases and J by 7 bases, and the junction contains 5 bases that no gene match accounts for. The CDR1 and CDR2 encoded by the germline V gene (reference sequence) are SEHNR and FQNEAQ. Its CDR3 holds 13 amino acids, cysteine through phenylalanine. The retained sequence is limited to the CDR3, 39 bases, with the frame set at the first base.